What follows are 16 T cell receptor beta chains derived from one specimen sequenced in a study of identical twins. TCRdb called the 5' RACE reads again in MiXCR, with one record for every CDR3 protein. The repertoire holds a few hundred thousand distinct CDR3 sequences, with 15% to 20% as singletons. Sequencing input: naive T cells sorted from blood. The receptors originated from a man aged 50 to 60 in good health.

This clonotype was counted a few times. The chain employs TRBV15 and TRBJ2-7; weak D call: TRBD2 (6 bases). The CDR3 is made up of 14 amino acids. V was clipped by 1 base and J by 7 bases, with 14 bases between them. In germline, CDR1 is LNHNV, CDR2 YYDKDF (reference sequence). The CDR3: CATSRARGLVEQYF. The CDR3 DNA sequence: TGTGCCACCAGCAGAGCGCGGGGTCTGGTGGAGCAGTACTTC.

V usage is TRBV20-1 and J usage is TRBJ2-3; D possibly matches TRBD1 or TRBD2 (5 bases each). V was cut by 5 bases and J by 5 bases, with 14 bases left in between. CDR3 length: 13 residues. Germline V lookup: CDR1 DFQATT, CDR2 SNEGSKA (reference sequence). The CDR3 here is CSAGPRGKDTQYF. Here the CDR3 DNA reads TGCAGTGCTGGCCCCCGGGGCAAAGATACGCAGTATTTT.

This clonotype was seen ten or more times. This rearrangement joins TRBV7-2 to TRBJ2-7; 8 nucleotides agree with TRBD1. CDR3 length equals 15 residues. With V trimmed by 5 bases and J by 0 bases, 6 bases remained unmatched. Germline V gives CDR1 SGHTA, CDR2 FQGNSA. This chain's CDR3 is CASSRDRSLSYEQYF. For the CDR3, the DNA is TGTGCCAGCAGCCGGGACAGGTCCCTCTCCTACGAGCAGTACTTC. The complete variable domain, with remaining parts taken from reference TRBV7-2 and TRBJ2-7, reads GAGVSQSPSNKVTEKGKDVELRCDPISGHTALYWYRQSLGQGLEFLIYFQGNSAPDKSGLPSDRFSAERTGGSVSTLTIQRTQQEDSAVYLCASSRDRSLSYEQYFGPGTRLTVT.

The chain is built from TRBV5-1 and TRBJ2-1, with TRBD2 identical over 13 bases. The CDR3 has 15 amino acids. Per germline, CDR1 SGHRS and CDR2 YFSETQ. The V segment lost 3 bases and the J segment 8 bases; nucleotides outside the gene matches: 5. Here the CDR3 DNA reads TGCGCCAGCAGCTCCGGACTAGCGGGAGCTCATGAGCAGTTCTTC. Residues: CASSSGLAGAHEQFF.

This clonotype was observed a handful of times. The rearrangement uses TRBV5-1 and TRBJ1-1; TRBD1 matches at 8 bases. The CDR3 loop spans 16 amino acids. CDR1 is SGHRS and CDR2 is YFSETQ in the germline V gene. With 0 bases clipped from V and 1 base from J, the junction kept 5 bases outside the gene matches. The chain's CDR3 is CASSLGGGTGNTEAFF. CDR3 nucleotides: TGCGCCAGCAGCTTGGGAGGCGGGACAGGGAACACTGAAGCTTTCTTT.

This clonotype was recorded at least ten times. This rearrangement joins TRBV19 to TRBJ2-5, with a possible D match to TRBD2 (5 bases). The CDR3 is 14 amino acids. V lost 2 bases and J 5 bases, leaving 12 bases between the germline ends. The germline gives CDR1 LNHDA, CDR2 SQIVND (reference sequence). The CDR3 protein is CASSIQLGDETQYF. The DNA of the CDR3 is TGTGCCAGTAGTATACAACTAGGAGACGAGACCCAGTACTTC. Full variable domain (remainder filled in from reference TRBV19 and TRBJ2-5): DGGITQSPKYLFRKEGQNVTLSCEQNLNHDAMYWYRQDPGQGLRLIYYSQIVNDFQKGDIAEGYSVSREKKESFPLTVTSAQKNPTAFYLCASSIQLGDETQYFGPGTRLLVL.

The chain is built from TRBV9 and TRBJ2-2; D is unclear. V was shortened by 6 bases and J by 2 bases, with 8 bases between the two germline ends. The CDR3 is 13 residues long. CDR1 SGDLS and CDR2 YYNGEE come from the germline V gene. CDR3 sequence: CASNAGNTGELFF. Written as DNA, the CDR3 is TGTGCCAGCAACGCCGGTAACACCGGGGAGCTGTTTTTT.

The chain is built from TRBV5-5 and TRBJ2-7, with 8 positions matching TRBD1. The CDR3 has 14 amino acids. CDR1 is SGHKS and CDR2 is YYEKEE in the germline V gene (reference sequence). Trimming took 4 bases from V and 5 from J; bases not matched to a gene: 8. CDR3: CASSREQGVHEQYF. DNA for the CDR3: TGTGCCAGCAGCCGAGAACAGGGGGTCCACGAGCAGTACTTC. Looking up the rest from reference TRBV5-5 and TRBJ2-7 gives the full variable domain: DAGVTQSPTHLIKTRGQQVTLRCSPISGHKSVSWYQQVLGQGPQFIFQYYEKEERGRGNFPDRFSARQFPNYSSELNVNALLLGDSALYLCASSREQGVHEQYFGPGTRLTVT.

The rearrangement uses TRBV11-1 and TRBJ2-6, with D perhaps TRBD1 (6 bases). V lost 5 bases and J lost 8, with 10 bases in between. The CDR3 consists of 13 residues. Germline values: CDR1 SGHAT, CDR2 FQDESV (reference sequence). CDR3 protein: CASSVDSPNVLTF. CDR3 coding DNA: TGTGCCAGCAGCGTGGACAGTCCCAACGTCCTGACTTTC.

The chain employs TRBV29-1 and TRBJ2-4; 8 bases fit TRBD2. After removal of 4 bases from V and 4 bases from J, the junction contained 9 bases not matched to a gene. CDR1 is SQVTM and CDR2 is ANQGSEA in the germline V gene. The CDR3 has 15 amino acids. The CDR3 DNA is TGCAGCGTTGGGATTGGTAGCGGGACGAAAAACATTCAGTACTTC. Protein product: CSVGIGSGTKNIQYF.

This clonotype was counted only a few times. The J gene is TRBJ2-7, the V gene TRBV2, with 7 nucleotides matching TRBD1. The CDR3 is 15 residues long. Germline CDR1 and CDR2: SNHLY and FYNNEI. V dropped 3 bases and J dropped 0; count of bases not matched to a gene: 5. CDR3 amino acids: CASSESTGASYEQYF. The DNA of the CDR3 is TGTGCCAGCAGTGAGAGCACAGGGGCCTCCTACGAGCAGTACTTC.

This clonotype has only a few counts. V and J are TRBV15 and TRBJ2-7, with 7 bases fitting TRBD1. There are 15 residues in the CDR3. V lost 0 bases and J lost 4; bases outside the gene matches: 6. Germline V gene data show CDR1 as LNHNV and CDR2 as YYDKDF (reference sequence). CDR3 in amino acids: CATSRDRQGRYEQYF. CDR3 DNA sequence: TGTGCCACCAGCAGAGACCGACAGGGCCGTTACGAGCAGTACTTC.

This clonotype was seen many times. This chain connects TRBV28 to TRBJ2-3; a possible D gene is TRBD1 (5 bases). Trimming took off 8 bases at V and 6 bases at J, with 21 bases between the two ends. Germline CDR1 reads MDHEN; CDR2 reads SYDVKM. This CDR3 region has 15 residues. The CDR3 sequence is CASSITGALVDTQYF. Here the CDR3 DNA reads TGTGCCAGCTCAATAACTGGGGCTCTTGTCGATACGCAGTATTTT.

This clonotype was counted only a few times. The V call is TRBV6-2 or TRBV6-3, the J call TRBJ2-7, with a tentative D call TRBD2 (6 bases). CDR1 is MNHEY and CDR2 is SVGEGT in the germline V gene. V was clipped by 5 bases and J by 2 bases, with 16 bases between them. This CDR3 has 15 amino acids. CDR3 amino acids: CASSGGDLGAYEQYF. CDR3 coding DNA: TGTGCCAGCAGTGGCGGGGACCTCGGAGCCTACGAGCAGTACTTC.

At least ten counts were recorded for this clonotype. The chain combines TRBV3-1 with TRBJ1-5; a weak D match, TRBD1 (5 bases). This CDR3 is 15 amino acids long. The germline V gene has CDR1 LGHDT and CDR2 YNNKEL (reference sequence). With 5 bases removed from V and 3 bases from J, the gap between germline ends came to 14 bases. CDR3 coding DNA: TGTGCCAGCAGCTCTGGGCCGGGGCTCAATCAGCCCCAGCATTTT. This encodes CASSSGPGLNQPQHF.

The V gene is TRBV20-1, the J gene TRBJ1-1, with D perhaps TRBD1 (5 bases). CDR1 and CDR2 (germline): DFQATT, SNEGSKA (reference sequence). The CDR3 has 13 amino acids. V lost 5 bases, J lost 6 bases, and 16 bases lay in between. This chain's CDR3 is CSAGGDRYAEAFF. The CDR3 DNA reads TGCAGTGCTGGGGGAGACCGATACGCTGAAGCTTTCTTT.